The clone carrying this T cell receptor beta chain was observed a handful of times. Its antigen is as yet unknown. TCR beta CDR3 was amplified by multiplex PCR using 32 V and 13 J primers. From the multiplex PCR reads, TCRdb called clonotypes with MiXCR, one entry per CDR3 protein. The data hold about 1,200 distinct CDR3 sequences, with around 48% observed a single time. These data come from a study of immune heterogeneity within non-small cell lung tumors. Study overall: Histology included a few squamous cell carcinomas, 10 non-squamous carcinomas and 1 unspecified tumor.

Study conclusions and caveats: Recurring identical dominant CDR3 beta clonotypes were observed across tumor sites within a patient, together with site-unique high-frequency clones. Across individual patients, the high-frequency T-cell receptor beta clonotypes were largely distinct.

Bulk tumor genomic DNA constituted the template, at around 600 ng per sample. Multiple widely separated biopsies were taken from each primary tumor at surgery. The cohort was untreated, with newly diagnosed non-small cell lung cancer undergoing curative surgery. There were some 14 donors in total. They were all newly diagnosed non-small cell lung cancer patients undergoing surgery with curative intent. The CDR3 length is 13 residues. Trimming pared 3 bases from V and 2 bases from J, leaving 7 bases between. The germline CDR1 and CDR2 sequences are SNHLY and FYNNEI. The specimen was lung tumor tissue. The chain employs TRBV2 and TRBJ2-5; no reliable D call. The receptor comes from a man aged 60 to 69 with non-small cell lung cancer. For the CDR3, the DNA is TGTGCCAGCAGTGAGGAAGGGCAAGAGACCCAGTACTTC. Its translation is CASSEEGQETQYF.